The rows below give T cell receptor beta chains drawn from one sample of a study of cytomegalovirus exposure and HLA in healthy donors. Using immunoSEQ multiplex PCR, the repertoire was profiled, and TCRdb retains in-frame clones only, with some absent. The table shows about 64,000 clones, with around 74% occurring only once. The sample taken for sequencing was PBMCs. The receptors were sampled from a male donor in good health and CMV-seropositive. The CDR3 runs from the conserved cysteine through the conserved F or W. D genes are given only for firm matches. Size values are once, few and many counts, or a class for expanded clones, and some rows have none.

size	D	V	J	DNA	CDR3
NA	NA	TRBV11-2	TRBJ1-4	TGTGCCAGCAGCTTAGGGGCCAGGTTTAATGAAAAACTGTTTTTT	CASSLGARFNEKLFF
NA	NA	TRBV7-2	TRBJ2-4	TGTGCCAGCAGCCCCGAGGGTGGTGTGGGACAACTAAACATTCAGTACTTC	CASSPEGGVGQLNIQYF
NA	TRBD1	TRBV5-1	TRBJ2-7	TGCGCCAGCAGCTTGGGAGGGGGCCACGAGCAGTACTTC	CASSLGGGHEQYF
NA	NA	TRBV7-9	TRBJ1-4	TGTGCCAGCAGCCCCAATGAGGCCACACTGTTTTTT	CASSPNEATLFF
few	TRBD2	TRBV4-3	TRBJ2-7	TGCGCCAGCAGCCAAGGGGCGGGGGGGCAATACGAGCAGTACTTC	CASSQGAGGQYEQYF
NA	TRBD2	TRBV13	TRBJ2-3	TGTGCCAGCAGCTCCGCTCGGGGGGATCCCCGAGATACGCAGTATTTT	CASSSARGDPRDTQYF
few	TRBD2	TRBV29-1	TRBJ2-3	TGCAGCGTTGATCGGGCTAGCGGGATTAGCACAGATACGCAGTATTTT	CSVDRASGISTDTQYF
NA	NA	TRBV9	TRBJ2-1	TGTGCCAGCAGCGTAGCGTCAGTTGTTAATGAGCAGTTCTTC	CASSVASVVNEQFF
NA	NA	TRBV4-3	TRBJ1-1	TGCGCCAGCAGGTTCCAGGATGGGAACACTGAAGCTTTCTTT	CASRFQDGNTEAFF
NA	NA	TRBV11-2	TRBJ2-5	TGTGCCAGCAGCCGTACAGGGTTCTTGGAGACCCAGTACTTC	CASSRTGFLETQYF
NA	NA	TRBV7-3	TRBJ2-5	TGTGCCAGCAGCCCGGCAGGGCTCCAAGAGACCCAGTACTTC	CASSPAGLQETQYF
NA	NA	TRBV14	TRBJ2-2	TGTGCCAGCAGCCAAGCGGGGGTTAACACCGGGGAGCTGTTTTTT	CASSQAGVNTGELFF
NA	TRBD1	TRBV10-1	TRBJ2-7	TGCGCCAGCGGGGCACCTAGGGGACAGTTAAACTACGAGCAGTACTTC	CASGAPRGQLNYEQYF
NA	NA	TRBV30	TRBJ2-7	TGTGCCTGGAGTGAGCCAGCGTACGAGCAGTACTTC	CAWSEPAYEQYF
NA	TRBD1	TRBV5-6	TRBJ1-5	TGTGCCAGCAGCACCCGGGACAGGGGATACAATCAGCCCCAGCATTTT	CASSTRDRGYNQPQHF
NA	NA	TRBV11-2	TRBJ2-5	TGTGCCAGCAGCTTAAGACTCGTGACGATCCGAGGGGAGACCCAGTACTTC	CASSLRLVTIRGETQYF
NA	NA	TRBV25-1	TRBJ2-2	TGTGCCAGCAGTGATCCGCGGACAGCCCTTCTAAACACCGGGGAGCTGTTTTTT	CASSDPRTALLNTGELFF
few	NA	TRBV5-6	TRBJ1-1	TGTGCCAGCAGCTTAAGCCCTTCGAGCACTGAAGCTTTCTTT	CASSLSPSSTEAFF
NA	NA	TRBV11-2	TRBJ2-7	TGTGCCAGCAGCCCACTTAACAGGGTTGGGGATTACGAGCAGTACTTC	CASSPLNRVGDYEQYF
NA	NA	TRBV7-9	TRBJ1-5	TGTGCCAGCAGCTTAGCCGACAGTTATAGCAATCAGCCCCAGCATTTT	CASSLADSYSNQPQHF
NA	TRBD1	TRBV12-5	TRBJ2-1	TGTGCTAGTGGACGGGACAGGGGTCACAATGAGCAGTTCTTC	CASGRDRGHNEQFF
once	NA	TRBV9	TRBJ1-6	TGTGCCAGCAGCTCACGGGACAACTATAATTCACCCCTCCACTTT	CASSSRDNYNSPLHF
NA	NA	TRBV4-1	TRBJ2-7	TGCGCCAGCAGCCCTCCGGGACACAAGTCACTCTCCTACGAGCAGTACTTC	CASSPPGHKSLSYEQYF
NA	NA	TRBV9	TRBJ1-3	TGTGCCAGCAGCCCTCGACAGGCGAGCTCTGGAAACACCATATATTTT	CASSPRQASSGNTIYF
NA	NA	TRBV5-6	TRBJ1-1	TGTGCCAGCAGCCCCGGGGGGAACACTGAAGCTTTCTTT	CASSPGGNTEAFF
NA	NA	TRBV7-8	TRBJ2-2	TGTGCCAGCAGCTTAATCCGCGGGGAGCTGTTTTTT	CASSLIRGELFF
NA	TRBD1	TRBV11-2	TRBJ1-1	TGTGCCAGCAGCCCCGACAGGGCCACTGAAGCTTTCTTT	CASSPDRATEAFF
NA	TRBD1	TRBV7-2	TRBJ2-3	TGTGCCAGCAGCCCAGCAGGGGGCGCAAATTCTGATACGCAGTATTTT	CASSPAGGANSDTQYF
NA	TRBD2	TRBV6-1	TRBJ2-1	TGTGCCAGCAGTGAGGAGGGAGGGAATGAGCAGTTCTTC	CASSEEGGNEQFF
NA	TRBD1	TRBV6-5	TRBJ1-2	TGTGCCAGCAGTTACTCGGTGCAGGGGGCAGAGGCTGGCTACACCTTC	CASSYSVQGAEAGYTF
NA	NA	TRBV4-3	TRBJ1-2	TGCGCCAGCAGCCAAGATCTCCGGACTACGCCCTATGGCTACACCTTC	CASSQDLRTTPYGYTF
NA	TRBD2	TRBV4-3	TRBJ2-5	TGCGCCAGCAGCCCCGCTAGCGGGGGGGCCTCGCCGTACTTC	CASSPASGGASPYF
once	TRBD1	TRBV7-9	TRBJ1-1	TGTGCCAGCAGCGCCGGACAGGGGGCGAGGGCTGAAGCTTTCTTT	CASSAGQGARAEAFF